This T cell receptor beta chain was captured by sequencing in a study of OX40 agonist ivuxolimab in advanced cancers. Study-level information: Partial response was recorded in three patients: one hepatocellular carcinoma and two cutaneous melanoma cases.

Assay: immunoSEQ multiplex PCR; the TCRdb copy retains only in-frame clones and omits some. This sample has about 60,000 clones; roughly 89% occur once, and the top ten carry approximately 2.5%. Broader study findings: Determination of antigen specificity was not performed for the expanded peripheral T cells. CD8+ T cells (on average) carried more expanded clones than CD4+ T cells.

Worth noting for this clone: Its matching antigen is unknown.

This receptor was obtained from an adult with an advanced solid tumor such as melanoma, head and neck, liver or kidney cancer. The sample in question was CD4+ or CD8+ T cells sorted from blood, obtained in a trial of the OX40 agonist ivuxolimab.

This chain's CDR3 is CAISGAGGEDTQYF. The CDR3 bases are TGTGCCATCAGTGGGGCGGGAGGGGAGGATACGCAGTATTTT. The chain carries TRBV10-3 and TRBJ2-3; 9 nucleotides line up with TRBD2. V lost 4 bases and J lost 6; bases outside the gene matches: 5. The germline gives CDR1 ENHRY, CDR2 SYGVKD. The CDR3 has 14 amino acids.